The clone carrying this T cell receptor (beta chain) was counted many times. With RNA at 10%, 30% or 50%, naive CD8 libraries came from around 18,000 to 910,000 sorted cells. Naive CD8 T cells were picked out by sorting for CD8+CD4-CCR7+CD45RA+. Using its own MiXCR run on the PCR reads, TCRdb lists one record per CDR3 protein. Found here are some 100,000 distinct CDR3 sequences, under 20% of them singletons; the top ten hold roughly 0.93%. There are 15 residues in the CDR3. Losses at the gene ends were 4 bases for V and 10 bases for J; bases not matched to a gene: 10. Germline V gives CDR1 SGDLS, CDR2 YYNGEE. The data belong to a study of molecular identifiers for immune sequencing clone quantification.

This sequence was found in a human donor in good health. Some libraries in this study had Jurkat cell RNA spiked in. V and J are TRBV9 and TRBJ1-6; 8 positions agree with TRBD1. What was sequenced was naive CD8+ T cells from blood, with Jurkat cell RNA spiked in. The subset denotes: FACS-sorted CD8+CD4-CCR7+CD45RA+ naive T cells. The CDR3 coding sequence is TGTGCCAGCAGCCCCGTGGCAGGGGGCGGATCACCCCTCCACTTT. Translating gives CASSPVAGGGSPLHF.